This T cell receptor beta chain was profiled in a study of cytomegalovirus exposure and HLA in healthy donors. About the study: Earlier findings included roughly 100 million unique TCR beta sequences obtained from about 170 million T cells. Whole-study findings and limits: The authors reported that TCR beta sequences could predict HLA-A and HLA-B alleles. These predictions were accurate for most subjects in the first cohort. The authors excluded some V segments, including TRBV6-2 and TRBV6-3, as indistinguishable. In terms of immune exposure information, only CMV serostatus was available.

As regards this clone: What it binds is not known.

PCR amplification relied on 60 Vbeta primers (plus 13 Jbeta primers). Sequenced by immunoSEQ multiplex PCR; TCRdb stores in-frame clones only, minus some. Here the sample spans fewer than 250,000 clones, roughly 80% being singletons. V was pared by 3 bases and J by 6 bases, with 23 bases between. Germline values: CDR1 LNHDA, CDR2 SQIVND (reference sequence). The CDR3 length is 17 residues. Sequencing input: PBMCs. The chain links TRBV19 to TRBJ1-2, with D perhaps matching TRBD1 (5 bases). This TCR came from a male donor in good health and CMV-seronegative. Written as DNA, the CDR3 is TGTGCCAGTAGTATTTATAGGGGTCAGGCCAGGACGGATGGCTACACCTTC. This sequence encodes CASSIYRGQARTDGYTF.